This entry lists 4 T cell receptor beta chains sequenced from one sample in a study of metastatic and nonmetastatic thyroid tumors. Using MiXCR, TCRdb re-called clones from the PCR reads. The table has about 92,000 clones, about 15% seen once. No patient received treatment before thyroid surgery. Sequenced input: blood. The receptors shown here come from a female donor with papillary thyroid cancer or a benign thyroid nodule (not recorded which). Some clones in this sample may be carry-over from other donors' samples.

This clone was seen repeatedly, ten times or more. The chain employs TRBV7-9 and TRBJ2-7, with 8 bases aligning to TRBD1. There are 15 residues in the CDR3. Germline lookup yields CDR1 SEHNR and CDR2 FQNEAQ (reference sequence). J gave up 2 bases and V 1 base, and 4 bases lay outside the gene matches. CDR3 amino acids: CASSLGQGRTYEQYF. CDR3 nucleotides: TGTGCCAGCAGCTTAGGACAGGGGAGGACCTACGAGCAGTACTTC.

By share of the sample, this clone is large. The chain is built from TRBV28 and TRBJ2-7; D gene ambiguous. This CDR3 comprises 12 residues. V dropped 3 bases and J dropped 3 bases, with 6 bases sitting between them. Germline assignment: CDR1 MDHEN and CDR2 SYDVKM. CDR3 protein: CASSFDRYEQYF. The CDR3 DNA is TGTGCCAGCAGTTTCGACCGCTACGAGCAGTACTTC.

This clone was seen at least ten times. The J gene is TRBJ1-1, the V gene TRBV6-1, with 8 bases that match TRBD1. The V and J ends lost 3 bases and 0 bases, in that order; junction bases with no gene match: 6. This CDR3 has 16 residues. Germline assignment: CDR1 MNHNS and CDR2 SASEGT. CDR3 amino acids: CASSDVGQVMNTEAFF. For the CDR3, the DNA is TGTGCCAGCAGTGATGTGGGACAGGTAATGAACACTGAAGCTTTCTTT.

This clone turned up a few times. V and J are TRBV7-9 and TRBJ2-5; 7 nucleotides line up with TRBD1. The V gene end was trimmed by 11 bases and the J gene end by 5 bases; junction bases not matched to a gene: 8. Germline CDR1 SEHNR, CDR2 FQNEAQ (reference sequence). The length of the CDR3 is 12 residues. CDR3 nucleotides: TGTGCCGGCGGCCCCAGGGGGGAGACCCAGTACTTC. This encodes CAGGPRGETQYF.